This T cell receptor (beta chain) was sequenced for a study of monozygotic twins with inflammatory bowel disease. CDR1 is SNHLY, CDR2 FYNNEI, per germline. The CDR3 runs 13 residues. General study findings and limits: Between concordant and discordant twins, repertoire similarity failed to differ, a result that limited power may explain. Researchers were unable to tell different T cell subtypes apart. The sharing of clonotypes with others was lower in IBD patients than in healthy twins, especially with disease activity.

Both TCRalpha and TCRbeta cDNA were subjected to two nested PCRs lasting about 15 and 9 cycles. TCRdb re-called the 5' RACE reads and catalogs CDR3 proteins one per entry, DNA excluded. This table lists about 440,000 distinct CDR3 sequences. Comments on this clonotype: The target antigen is unknown.

The sequenced material came from blood. V usage is TRBV2 and J usage is TRBJ2-5. The sequence came from a human donor with ulcerative colitis or Crohn's disease, or a healthy co-twin of an affected twin (not recorded which). The CDR3 here is CASSQYGPETQYF.